These T cell receptor beta chains were read from a single sample in a study of radiotherapy plus CTLA-4 blockade in lung cancer. Sequencing was performed with immunoSEQ multiplex PCR; in TCRdb, only in-frame clones are kept and a portion is missing. This table holds around 80,000 clones, approximately 84% found once. This material consisted of peripheral blood, taken from a patient treated with radiotherapy plus ipilimumab. The receptors were sampled from a human donor with non-small cell lung cancer who had stable disease on radiotherapy plus ipilimumab. Each CDR3 is given with its conserved first and last residue. The D gene is left open where the match is weak. The size field is filled for only some rows; it gives once, few, many or a size class.

d_gene,j_gene,abundance,v_gene,CDR3nt,CDR3aa
-,TRBJ1-1,few,TRBV5-1,TGCGCCAGCAGCTTGCCAGGAGGACACACGAACACTGAAGCTTTCTTT,CASSLPGGHTNTEAFF
TRBD2,TRBJ2-5,-,TRBV28,TGTGCCAGCAGTTTCAATAGCGGGGGGGCAATGAGGGAGACCCAGTACTTC,CASSFNSGGAMRETQYF
TRBD1,TRBJ1-2,-,TRBV7-2,TGTGCCAGCAGCTTCGCCGGACAGGGGTCGGGAGGCTACACCTTC,CASSFAGQGSGGYTF
TRBD1,TRBJ2-1,-,TRBV5-1,TGCGCCAGCAGCCCTGGGACAGGGGTCTACAATGAGCAGTTCTTC,CASSPGTGVYNEQFF
-,TRBJ2-3,few,TRBV9,TGTGCCAGCAGCCAAGCTCAGGGTTTTTCAGATACGCAGTATTTT,CASSQAQGFSDTQYF
-,TRBJ2-1,-,TRBV19,TGTGCCAGTAGCGAGTACCGCGATGCAGGGTACAATGAGCAGTTCTTC,CASSEYRDAGYNEQFF
TRBD1,TRBJ1-2,-,TRBV4-2,TGTGCCAGCAGCCAGAGAGGGGGCCTTGACTATGGCTACACCTTC,CASSQRGGLDYGYTF
-,TRBJ1-1,-,TRBV5-1,TGCGCCAGCAGCGAGGACTCGCGCCGGCAGGTAGCTTTCTTT,CASSEDSRRQVAFF
-,TRBJ1-5,-,TRBV18,TGTGCCAGCTCACCACGGGACCTAAGCAATCAGCCCCAGCATTTT,CASSPRDLSNQPQHF
-,TRBJ1-2,-,TRBV7-8,TGTGCCAGCAGCTTAGCCGACGGTAAAGATGGCTACACCTTC,CASSLADGKDGYTF
TRBD1,TRBJ1-1,-,TRBV2,TGTGCCAGCAGTTTGACAGGGGGGAACACTGAAGCTTTCTTT,CASSLTGGNTEAFF
-,TRBJ2-5,-,TRBV5-1,TGCGCCAGCTCCCCAGAAGGGGGGAAGTACCAAGAGACCCAGTACTTC,CASSPEGGKYQETQYF
TRBD2,TRBJ2-1,-,TRBV29-1,TGCAGCGTTGACGGACTAGCGGGGGTCAGAGGGCAGTTCTTC,CSVDGLAGVRGQFF
-,TRBJ2-3,-,TRBV5-1,TGCGCCAGCAGCTCAGAACACCGCACAGATACGCAGTATTTT,CASSSEHRTDTQYF
TRBD2,TRBJ2-1,-,TRBV5-1,TGCGCCAGCAGCTTTGCTAGCGGGGGGGCCTACAATGAGCAGTTCTTC,CASSFASGGAYNEQFF
-,TRBJ2-5,-,TRBV27,TGTGCCAGCAGTTCTCTTAGCCAAGAGACCCAGTACTTC,CASSSLSQETQYF
-,TRBJ1-5,few,TRBV18,TGTGCCAGCTCACTAGACGCCGATCAGCCCCAGCATTTT,CASSLDADQPQHF
-,TRBJ1-5,-,TRBV29-1,TGCAGCGTTGATGCGGGAATAGGTCAGCCCCAGCATTTT,CSVDAGIGQPQHF
-,TRBJ1-1,-,TRBV27,TGTGCCAGCAGTTTAAGGGGAGTTGGGAACACTGAAGCTTTCTTT,CASSLRGVGNTEAFF
-,TRBJ2-7,few,TRBV28,TGTGCCAGCCTGCAGGAGGGGCCTCCCTACGAGCAGTACTTC,CASLQEGPPYEQYF
-,TRBJ1-4,-,TRBV11-2,TGTGCCAGCAGCTTTTCCTTGACCACAACTAATGAAAAACTGTTTTTT,CASSFSLTTTNEKLFF
-,TRBJ2-7,-,TRBV5-4,TGTGCCAGCAGCTTTGTGGGGAGGACCTACGAGCAGTACTTC,CASSFVGRTYEQYF
-,TRBJ1-1,-,TRBV27,TGTGCCAGCAGTTTAATAGGTCTGACCACTGAAGCTTTCTTT,CASSLIGLTTEAFF
-,TRBJ1-6,-,TRBV5-1,TGCGCCAGCAGCTTGGGACCGAGCACCGAAATACCTTCACCCCTCCACTTT,CASSLGPSTEIPSPLHF
-,TRBJ2-1,-,TRBV7-8,TGTGCCAGCAGCTTAGTACGCAGTCCCCTTATCTACAATGAGCAGTTCTTC,CASSLVRSPLIYNEQFF
-,TRBJ1-1,-,TRBV12-5,TGTGCTCTACTTTGGTCCTCGGGGAACACTGAAGCTTTCTTT,CALLWSSGNTEAFF
TRBD1,TRBJ1-4,-,TRBV19,TGTGCCAGTAGTCCGGGGGACAGGGTAACTGAAAAACTGTTTTTT,CASSPGDRVTEKLFF
-,TRBJ1-2,-,TRBV27,TGTGCCAGCAGTTCATTACCGGATGTTAAGGGGGGATATGGCTACACCTTC,CASSSLPDVKGGYGYTF
TRBD1,TRBJ1-6,-,TRBV28,TGTGCCAGCAGTCCAAGGACACAGGGGAATTCACCCCTCCACTTT,CASSPRTQGNSPLHF
-,TRBJ2-7,-,TRBV28,TGTGCCAGCAGCCCAGACCGGAGGAGCTCCTACGAGCAGTACTTC,CASSPDRRSSYEQYF
TRBD1,TRBJ1-3,-,TRBV28,TGTGCCAGCACTCAGGGGGCTACTGGAAACACCATATATTTT,CASTQGATGNTIYF
-,TRBJ1-1,-,TRBV18,TGTGCCAGCAGCGAGGGGGGGGGCACTGAAGCTTTCTTT,CASSEGGGTEAFF
-,TRBJ1-6,few,TRBV28,TGTGCCAGCAGTCCCCTCCGGGGGCCCCTTACTTTT,CASSPLRGPLTF